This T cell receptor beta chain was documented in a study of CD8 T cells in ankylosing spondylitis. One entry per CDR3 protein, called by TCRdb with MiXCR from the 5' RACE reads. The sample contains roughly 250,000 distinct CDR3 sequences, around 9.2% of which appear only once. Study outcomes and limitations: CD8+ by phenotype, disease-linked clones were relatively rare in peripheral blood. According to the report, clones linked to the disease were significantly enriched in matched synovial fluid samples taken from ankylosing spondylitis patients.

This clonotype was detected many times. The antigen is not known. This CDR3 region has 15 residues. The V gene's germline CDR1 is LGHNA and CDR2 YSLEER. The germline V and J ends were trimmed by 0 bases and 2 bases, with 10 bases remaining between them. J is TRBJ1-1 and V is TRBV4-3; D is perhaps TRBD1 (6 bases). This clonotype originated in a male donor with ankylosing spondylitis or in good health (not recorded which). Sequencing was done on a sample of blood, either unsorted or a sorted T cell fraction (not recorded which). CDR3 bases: TGCGCCAGCAGCCAAGATTGGGGGGCAAACACTGAAGCTTTCTTT. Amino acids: CASSQDWGANTEAFF.